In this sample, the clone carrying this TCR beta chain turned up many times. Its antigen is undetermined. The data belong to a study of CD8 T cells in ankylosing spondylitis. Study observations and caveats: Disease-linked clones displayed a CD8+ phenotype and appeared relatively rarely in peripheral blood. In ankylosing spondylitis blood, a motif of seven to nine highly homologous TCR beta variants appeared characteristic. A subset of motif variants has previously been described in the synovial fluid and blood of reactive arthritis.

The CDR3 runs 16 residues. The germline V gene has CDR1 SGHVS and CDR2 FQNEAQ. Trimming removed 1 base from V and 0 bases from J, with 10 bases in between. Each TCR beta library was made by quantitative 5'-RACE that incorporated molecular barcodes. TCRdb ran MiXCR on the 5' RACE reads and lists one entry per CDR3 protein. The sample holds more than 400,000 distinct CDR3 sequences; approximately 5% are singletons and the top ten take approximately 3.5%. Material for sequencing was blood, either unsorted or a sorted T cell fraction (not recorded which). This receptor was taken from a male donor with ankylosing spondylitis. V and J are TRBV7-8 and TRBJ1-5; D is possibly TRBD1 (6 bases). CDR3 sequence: CASSLEGVYSNQPQHF. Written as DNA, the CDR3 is TGTGCCAGCAGCTTAGAGGGGGTCTATAGCAATCAGCCCCAGCATTTT. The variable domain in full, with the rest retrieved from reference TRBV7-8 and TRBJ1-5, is GAGVSQSPRYKVAKRGQDVALRCDPISGHVSLFWYQQALGQGPEFLTYFQNEAQLDKSGLPSDRFFAERPEGSVSTLKIQRTQQEDSAVYLCASSLEGVYSNQPQHFGDGTRLSIL.